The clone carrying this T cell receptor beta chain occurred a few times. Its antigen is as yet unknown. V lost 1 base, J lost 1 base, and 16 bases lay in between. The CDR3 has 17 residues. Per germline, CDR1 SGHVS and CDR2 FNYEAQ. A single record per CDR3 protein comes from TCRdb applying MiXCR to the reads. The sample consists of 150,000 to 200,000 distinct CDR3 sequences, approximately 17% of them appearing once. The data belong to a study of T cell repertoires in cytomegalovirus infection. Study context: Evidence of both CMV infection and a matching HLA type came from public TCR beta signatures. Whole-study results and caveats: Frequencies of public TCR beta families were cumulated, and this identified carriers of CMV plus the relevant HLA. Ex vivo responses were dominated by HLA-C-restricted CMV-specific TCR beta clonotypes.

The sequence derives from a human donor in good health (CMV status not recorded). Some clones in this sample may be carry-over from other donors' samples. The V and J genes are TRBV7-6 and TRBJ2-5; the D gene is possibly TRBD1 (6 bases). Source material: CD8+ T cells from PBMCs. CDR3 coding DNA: TGTGCCAGCAGCTTAGGCTCCTTCGGGACAACCCAAGAGACCCAGTACTTC. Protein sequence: CASSLGSFGTTQETQYF. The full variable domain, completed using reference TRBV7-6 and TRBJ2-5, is GAGVSQSPRYKVTKRGQDVALRCDPISGHVSLYWYRQALGQGPEFLTYFNYEAQQDKSGLPNDRFSAERPEGSISTLTIQRTEQRDSAMYRCASSLGSFGTTQETQYFGPGTRLLVL.